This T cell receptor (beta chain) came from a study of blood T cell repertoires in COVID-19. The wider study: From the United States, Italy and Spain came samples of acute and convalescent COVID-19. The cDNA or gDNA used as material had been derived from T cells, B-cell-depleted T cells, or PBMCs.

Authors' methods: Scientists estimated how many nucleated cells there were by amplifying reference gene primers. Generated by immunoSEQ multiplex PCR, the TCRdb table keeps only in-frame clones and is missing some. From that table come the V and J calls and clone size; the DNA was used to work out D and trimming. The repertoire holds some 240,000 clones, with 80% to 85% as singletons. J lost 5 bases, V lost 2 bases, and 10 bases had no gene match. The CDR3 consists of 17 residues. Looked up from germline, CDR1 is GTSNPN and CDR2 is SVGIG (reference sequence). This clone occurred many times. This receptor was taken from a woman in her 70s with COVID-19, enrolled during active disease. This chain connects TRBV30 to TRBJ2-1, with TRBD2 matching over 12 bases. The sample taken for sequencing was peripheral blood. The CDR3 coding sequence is TGTGCCTGGAGTCTACGGACTAGCGGGATTACCCACAATGAGCAGTTCTTC. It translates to CAWSLRTSGITHNEQFF.